This record looks at one TCR beta chain sequence and its context. No antigen is known for it. Measured with immunoSEQ multiplex PCR; TCRdb has only the in-frame clones, and not every one. The table lists 62,000 or so clones, about four fifths of them singletons. This record comes from a study of vaccination effects on CD4 cells after COVID-19. Study in general: Vaccination of participants consisted of two doses of either the BNT162b2 or mRNA-1273 vaccine. Whole-study findings and limits: Few convalescent patients were included, and no early post-infection timepoints were sampled. Both infection-induced and vaccine-induced clones contracted markedly at late post-vaccination timepoints.

Viral peptide pool expansion of antigen-specific CD4+ T cells preceded sequencing in the ViraFEST assay. Culturing for roughly 10 days preceded CD4+ T cell isolation. The healthy vaccine recipients, who had no prior SARS-CoV-2 infection, showed negative nucleocapsid antibodies. Days 3 and 7 saw half the medium replaced with IL-2 medium. This TCR was sampled from a human donor who received a COVID-19 vaccine. The starting material was CD4+ T cells from PBMCs cultured with SARS-CoV-2 spike peptides, obtained before COVID-19 vaccination.

In DNA form, the CDR3 reads TGCAGTGCTAGTGCCAGCGGGGGCGCAGATACGCAGTATTTT. It codes for CSASASGGADTQYF. The genes are TRBV20-1 and TRBJ2-3, with 8 nucleotides matching TRBD2. The V gene's germline CDR1 is DFQATT and CDR2 SNEGSKA (reference sequence). The CDR3 consists of 14 residues. V was clipped by 3 bases and J by 4 bases; unmatched bases: 6.